The TCR beta chain under discussion was sequenced for a study of blood T cell repertoires in COVID-19. Germline CDR1 LNHDA, CDR2 SQIVND (reference sequence). The CDR3 totals 12 residues. V was pared by 7 bases and J by 2 bases, with 9 bases between. Some clones are missing from TCRdb's copy, which holds only in-frame ones; the method was immunoSEQ multiplex PCR. In the table there are more than 300,000 clones, about 90% of which are singletons. This rearrangement joins TRBV19 to TRBJ2-7; D possibly corresponds to TRBD1 (5 bases). Sequenced: peripheral blood. The receptor comes from a woman aged 40 to 49 with COVID-19, enrolled during active disease. The CDR3 DNA reads as TGTGCCAGTATGGGCAGGGCCTACGAGCAGTACTTC. It codes for CASMGRAYEQYF.